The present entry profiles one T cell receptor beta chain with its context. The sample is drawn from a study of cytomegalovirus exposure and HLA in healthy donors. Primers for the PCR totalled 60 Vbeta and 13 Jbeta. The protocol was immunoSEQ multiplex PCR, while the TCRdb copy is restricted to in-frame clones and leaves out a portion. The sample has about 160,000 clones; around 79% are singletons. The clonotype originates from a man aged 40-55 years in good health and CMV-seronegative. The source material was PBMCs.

As DNA, the CDR3 is TGTGCCAGCAGCCCCCTCCGGAGCTCTGGAAACACCATATATTTT. This translates into CASSPLRSSGNTIYF. V gene TRBV9 combines with J gene TRBJ1-3, with D hard to call. Trimming left V 4 bases short and J 0 bases short, with 11 bases between. CDR1 and CDR2 (germline): SGDLS, YYNGEE. The CDR3 has 15 amino acids. The full variable domain, its missing parts supplied by reference TRBV9 and TRBJ1-3, is DSGVTQTPKHLITATGQRVTLRCSPRSGDLSVYWYQQSLDQGLQFLIQYYNGEERAKGNILERFSAQQFPDLHSELNLSSLELGDSALYFCASSPLRSSGNTIYFGEGSWLTVV.